A selection of T cell receptor beta chains follows, all from one sample in a study of post-analysis software for immune sequencing data. TCRdb called the PCR reads again in MiXCR, with one record for every CDR3 protein. The repertoire holds about 540,000 distinct CDR3 sequences, with less than 40% as singletons. The sample consisted of blood. These receptors originate from a girl aged 2-17 years with multiple sclerosis. Both conserved end residues are part of each CDR3. D genes are given only for firm matches. Clone size is given for some rows only: seen once, a few or many times, or a class if the clone is expanded.

V gene	J gene	clone size	CDR3 length	D gene	CDR3 protein	CDR3 DNA
TRBV4-1	TRBJ1-4	NA	15	NA	CASSPGLQGGEKLFF	TGCGCCAGCAGCCCAGGCTTACAGGGCGGTGAAAAACTGTTTTTT
TRBV6-5	TRBJ1-1	NA	14	NA	CASSYTGGRTEAFF	TGTGCCAGCAGTTACACGGGGGGAAGGACTGAAGCTTTCTTT
TRBV4-2	TRBJ2-1	NA	16	TRBD2	CASSPRTSGGFNEQFF	TGTGCCAGCAGCCCGCGGACTAGCGGGGGGTTCAATGAGCAGTTCTTC
TRBV7-8	TRBJ1-4	once	16	NA	CASSLFRDRTNEKLFF	TGTGCCAGCAGCTTATTTCGTGACAGAACTAATGAAAAACTGTTTTTT
TRBV27	TRBJ2-3	few	15	TRBD1	CASSERTGATDTQYF	TGTGCCAGCAGTGAACGGACAGGGGCGACAGATACGCAGTATTTT
TRBV3-1	TRBJ1-2	NA	16	NA	CASSQDVHGGVYGYTF	TGTGCCAGCAGCCAAGACGTACACGGCGGAGTCTATGGCTACACCTTC
TRBV13	TRBJ1-4	few	15	NA	CASSISLATNEKLFF	TGTGCCAGCAGCATCTCACTTGCAACTAATGAAAAACTGTTTTTT
TRBV7-9	TRBJ2-4	NA	14	TRBD2	CATKGGGAKNIQYF	TGTGCCACCAAAGGCGGGGGGGCCAAAAACATTCAGTACTTC
TRBV20-1	TRBJ2-7	few	14	NA	CSARDLVPSGEQYF	TGCAGTGCTAGAGATCTGGTTCCTTCGGGCGAGCAGTACTTC
TRBV5-1	TRBJ1-1	NA	14	TRBD1	CASSQGAMNTEAFF	TGCGCCAGCAGCCAGGGGGCGATGAACACTGAAGCTTTCTTT
TRBV29-1	TRBJ1-2	NA	15	TRBD1	CSVAGTANFNYGYTF	TGCAGCGTTGCCGGGACAGCTAATTTTAACTATGGCTACACCTTC
TRBV20-1	TRBJ2-7	few	14	NA	CSASGVNVQYEQYF	TGCAGTGCTAGCGGGGTGAATGTTCAATACGAGCAGTACTTC
TRBV15	TRBJ2-7	NA	14	NA	CATSRRHRIDEQYF	TGTGCCACCAGCAGGCGCCACAGGATCGATGAGCAGTACTTC
TRBV10-2	TRBJ2-3	few	14	TRBD2	CASSFSGRADTQYF	TGCGCCAGCAGTTTCAGCGGGAGGGCAGATACGCAGTATTTT
TRBV5-4	TRBJ2-7	NA	14	TRBD1	CASSSQTGAYEQYF	TGTGCCAGCAGCTCACAAACAGGGGCCTACGAGCAGTACTTC
TRBV6-5	TRBJ2-5	NA	14	NA	CASSAPVPRETQYF	TGTGCCAGCAGCGCCCCGGTCCCCCGGGAGACCCAGTACTTC
TRBV4-1	TRBJ1-2	few	15	NA	CASSQEAAANYGYTF	TGCGCCAGCAGCCAAGAGGCTGCCGCTAACTATGGCTACACCTTC
TRBV20-1	TRBJ1-4	NA	13	NA	CSARDATNEKLFF	TGCAGTGCTAGAGACGCAACTAATGAAAAACTGTTTTTT
TRBV10-3	TRBJ2-1	NA	14	NA	CASSYREFYNEQFF	TGTGCCAGCAGTTACCGGGAGTTCTACAATGAGCAGTTCTTC
TRBV29-1	TRBJ2-5	NA	13	NA	CSVGRTIRETQYF	TGCAGCGTCGGGCGGACTATTAGGGAGACCCAGTACTTC
TRBV20-1	TRBJ2-1	NA	15	TRBD1	CSASPGQGAYNEQFF	TGCAGTGCTAGCCCGGGACAGGGGGCCTACAATGAGCAGTTCTTC
TRBV4-1	TRBJ2-3	NA	16	NA	CASSLRTIPGTDTQYF	TGCGCCAGCAGCCTCAGAACCATCCCCGGGACAGATACGCAGTATTTT
TRBV18	TRBJ1-1	NA	14	NA	CASSPARPNTEAFF	TGTGCCAGCTCACCTGCTCGCCCGAACACTGAAGCTTTCTTT
TRBV5-1	TRBJ2-1	NA	17	NA	CASSLGGTSWIGNEQFF	TGCGCCAGCAGCTTGGGGGGAACTAGTTGGATTGGGAATGAGCAGTTCTTC
TRBV4-1	TRBJ1-6	few	15	NA	CASSQVPGEYSPLHF	TGCGCCAGCAGCCAAGTCCCAGGGGAGTACTCACCCCTCCACTTT
TRBV10-3	TRBJ2-5	few	16	TRBD2	CAISPTSGVLQETQYF	TGTGCCATCAGCCCGACTAGCGGGGTGCTCCAAGAGACCCAGTACTTC
TRBV11-1	TRBJ2-5	few	14	NA	CAGSLGTAAVTQYF	TGTGCCGGCAGCCTCGGGACTGCCGCCGTGACCCAGTACTTC
TRBV7-9	TRBJ2-3	NA	18	TRBD1	CASSSTRLNRGLTDTQYF	TGTGCCAGCAGCTCGACCCGACTTAACAGGGGGCTCACAGATACGCAGTATTTT
TRBV20-1	TRBJ2-1	NA	11	NA	CSAWTLNEQFF	TGCAGTGCATGGACCTTAAATGAGCAGTTCTTC
TRBV20-1	TRBJ2-3	few	10	NA	CSQTTDTQYF	TGCAGTCAGACCACAGATACGCAGTATTTT
TRBV7-9	TRBJ2-7	NA	13	NA	CASSPRLEGEQYF	TGTGCCAGCAGCCCCCGTTTGGAGGGCGAGCAGTACTTC
TRBV5-1	TRBJ2-7	few	15	TRBD1	CASSGGTGETYEQYF	TGCGCCAGCAGCGGTGGGACAGGGGAAACCTACGAGCAGTACTTC
TRBV5-1	TRBJ2-2	NA	16	NA	CASSLAEGGNTGELFF	TGCGCCAGCAGCTTGGCCGAAGGGGGTAACACCGGGGAGCTGTTTTTT
TRBV7-8	TRBJ2-6	few	16	NA	CASSLVSSSGANVLTF	TGTGCCAGCAGCTTAGTCAGCTCCTCTGGGGCCAACGTCCTGACTTTC
TRBV20-1	TRBJ2-4	NA	15	NA	CSARDRRRETFGQYF	TGCAGTGCTAGAGATAGGAGACGGGAGACCTTTGGTCAGTACTTC
TRBV7-9	TRBJ2-5	NA	16	NA	CASSPTWAGGMETQYF	TGTGCCAGCAGCCCAACATGGGCCGGGGGAATGGAGACCCAGTACTTC
TRBV20-1	TRBJ2-5	few	13	NA	CSARAARGETQYF	TGCAGTGCTAGGGCCGCTAGGGGAGAGACCCAGTACTTC
TRBV5-6	TRBJ2-7	many	13	TRBD1	CASSRGQTREQYF	TGTGCCAGCAGCAGGGGACAGACGAGGGAGCAGTACTTC
TRBV29-1	TRBJ1-5	NA	13	NA	CSVEQGLGQPQHF	TGCAGCGTTGAGCAGGGGTTGGGCCAGCCCCAGCATTTT
TRBV7-6	TRBJ2-1	NA	14	NA	CASSLTRNNNEQFF	TGTGCCAGCAGCCTCACCCGGAATAACAATGAGCAGTTCTTC
TRBV9	TRBJ2-4	NA	15	NA	CASSVGARGSHVQYF	TGTGCCAGCAGCGTAGGAGCCCGGGGGTCACACGTTCAGTACTTC
TRBV9	TRBJ2-1	NA	15	TRBD2	CTSSVGGGAYNEQFF	TGTACCAGCAGCGTAGGCGGGGGGGCCTACAATGAGCAGTTCTTC
TRBV10-3	TRBJ1-1	few	14	NA	CAISESRREAEAFF	TGTGCCATCAGTGAGTCGAGGAGAGAGGCTGAAGCTTTCTTT
TRBV20-1	TRBJ1-2	few	13	TRBD1	CSATRQGLYGYTF	TGCAGTGCTACTAGACAGGGTCTCTATGGCTACACCTTC
TRBV6-1	TRBJ2-7	few	14	TRBD1	CASSPDGQAYEQYF	TGTGCCAGCAGCCCCGACGGACAGGCCTACGAGCAGTACTTC
TRBV5-5	TRBJ1-4	few	16	NA	CASSAPSGQGDEKLFF	TGTGCCAGCAGCGCCCCCTCGGGGCAGGGTGATGAAAAACTGTTTTTT
TRBV6-6	TRBJ1-2	NA	11	NA	CASMGNYGYTF	TGTGCCAGCATGGGGAATTATGGCTACACCTTC
TRBV20-1	TRBJ2-5	few	16	NA	CSAREVNRSNQETQYF	TGCAGTGCTAGAGAGGTCAACAGGAGCAATCAAGAGACCCAGTACTTC
TRBV6-6	TRBJ2-5	NA	17	TRBD2	CASSYSVQRGGVETQYF	TGTGCCAGCAGTTACTCGGTACAACGGGGGGGCGTAGAGACCCAGTACTTC